The 3 T cell receptor beta chains given below trace back to one sample, sequenced in a study of OX40 agonist ivuxolimab in advanced cancers. Data came from immunoSEQ multiplex PCR; TCRdb stores just in-frame clones and leaves some out. The table includes around 80,000 clones, about 87% detected once. Sequenced material: CD4+ or CD8+ T cells sorted from blood, taken in a trial of the OX40 agonist ivuxolimab. Receptor source: an adult with an advanced solid tumor such as melanoma, head and neck, liver or kidney cancer.

This chain links TRBV2 with TRBJ1-2; TRBD1 aligns across 9 bases. The trim removed 6 bases at V and 8 bases at J, leaving 7 bases unmatched. The CDR3 runs 13 residues. CDR1 and CDR2 from the germline V gene are SNHLY and FYNNEI. The CDR3 protein is CASSPGQGSGYTF. The CDR3 DNA reads TGTGCCAGCAGCCCGGGACAGGGAAGCGGCTACACCTTC. The full variable domain, with the rest looked up from reference TRBV2 and TRBJ1-2, is EPEVTQTPSHQVTQMGQEVILRCVPISNHLYFYWYRQILGQKVEFLVSFYNNEISEKSEIFDDQFSVERPDGSNFTLKIRSTKLEDSAMYFCASSPGQGSGYTFGSGTRLTVV.

The V gene is TRBV5-4, the J gene TRBJ2-5; 7 bases align to TRBD1. Trimming removed 0 bases from V and 2 bases from J; junction bases left unmatched: 4. The V gene's germline CDR1 is SGHNT and CDR2 YYREEE (reference sequence). The CDR3 totals 15 residues. The CDR3 here is CASSLARDSQETQYF. In nucleotides, the CDR3 is TGTGCCAGCAGCTTGGCCCGGGACAGTCAAGAGACCCAGTACTTC.

The genes are TRBV7-9 and TRBJ2-5; D might be TRBD2 (5 bases). Germline-derived CDR1 and CDR2 are SEHNR and FQNEAQ (reference sequence). V dropped 8 bases and J dropped 5 bases, with 21 bases sitting between them. The CDR3 loop spans 15 amino acids. The CDR3: CASHLQAPSFETQYF. CDR3 in DNA: TGTGCCAGCCATCTTCAGGCTCCTAGCTTCGAGACCCAGTACTTC.